This T cell receptor (beta chain) comes out of a study of early T cells in non-severe SARS-CoV-2 infection. Across the whole study: The sequenced material was bulk RNA from unsorted whole blood, and its chains were unpaired.

CDR1 LGHDT and CDR2 YNNKEL come from the germline V gene (reference sequence). The CDR3 covers 11 residues. Trimming removed 5 bases from V and 3 bases from J, with 4 bases in between. Researchers attached unique molecular identifiers to individual cDNA molecules. TCRdb processed the 5' RACE reads anew with MiXCR; each CDR3 protein has one entry. The table shows 65,000 to 80,000 distinct CDR3 sequences, with about 13% occurring only once. This clonotype appeared many times. The antigen remains undetermined. Study-wide points: Matching with VDJdb favored anti-spike CD8 responses (missing private and CD4 specificities).

The receptor's source is an adult who was a healthcare worker with PCR-confirmed SARS-CoV-2 infection or an uninfected control (not recorded which). The chain uses TRBV3-1 and TRBJ2-5, with D unclear. The sequencing sample was made of whole blood. CDR3 sequence: CASSFKETQYF. DNA for the CDR3: TGTGCCAGCAGCTTCAAAGAGACCCAGTACTTC.